The clone carrying this TCR beta chain was recorded a few times. Its target is unknown. With molecular barcodes, quantitative 5'-RACE was used to make the TCR beta libraries. One entry per CDR3 protein results from TCRdb running MiXCR on the 5' RACE reads. The data show some 220,000 distinct CDR3 sequences, 10% seen once. This sample is drawn from a study of CD8 T cells in ankylosing spondylitis. Study-wide findings and caveats: Made up of eight highly homologous variants, a TCR beta motif appeared characteristic of ankylosing spondylitis blood. Both synovial fluid and blood in reactive arthritis had previously been reported to carry some motif variants.

Germline V lookup: CDR1 SGHRS, CDR2 YFSETQ. The CDR3 totals 12 residues. The ends were cut back, 3 bases at V and 3 bases at J, with 7 bases in the middle. The receptor was derived from a male donor with ankylosing spondylitis or in good health (not recorded which). Sequenced material: blood, either unsorted or a sorted T cell fraction (not recorded which). The V and J genes are TRBV5-1 and TRBJ2-7; D may be TRBD1 (5 bases). DNA for the CDR3: TGCGCCAGCAGCTCTACAGGCTACGAGCAGTACTTC. The encoded protein is CASSSTGYEQYF.